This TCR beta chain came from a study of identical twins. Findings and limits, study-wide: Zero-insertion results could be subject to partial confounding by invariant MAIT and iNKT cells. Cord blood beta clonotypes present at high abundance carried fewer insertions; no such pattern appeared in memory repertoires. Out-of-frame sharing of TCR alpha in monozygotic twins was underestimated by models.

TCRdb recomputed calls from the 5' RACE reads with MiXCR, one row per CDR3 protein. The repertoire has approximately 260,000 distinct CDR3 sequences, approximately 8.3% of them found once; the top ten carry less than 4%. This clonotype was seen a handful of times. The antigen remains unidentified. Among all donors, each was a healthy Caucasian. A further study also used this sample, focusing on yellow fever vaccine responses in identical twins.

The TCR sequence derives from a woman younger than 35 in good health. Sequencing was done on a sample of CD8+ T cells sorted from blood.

CDR3 in DNA: TGTGCCAGCAGCTTAGGCAGGATCATGACTGGGGCCAACGTCCTGACTTTC. Residues: CASSLGRIMTGANVLTF. The chain carries TRBV11-2 and TRBJ2-6; D call uncertain. V was pared by 1 base and J by 2 bases, with 12 bases between. The CDR3 runs to 17 residues. The V gene's germline CDR1 is SGHAT and CDR2 FQNNGV.